This paragraph covers one T cell receptor (beta chain) sequence. Its antigen is as yet unknown. The naive CD8 fraction comprised CD45RO-negative cells positively selected for CCR7 and excluded terminally differentiated effector memory CD45RA+ cells. Sequenced by immunoSEQ multiplex PCR; TCRdb stores in-frame clones only, minus some. This table has almost 700,000 clones, roughly nine tenths appearing once. This sample is drawn from a study of shared clonotypes between healthy human individuals. Whole-study context: Three plates each covered CD4 naive and memory; CD8 naive two, CD8 memory one.

General study findings and limits: Naive subsets generally exceeded memory subsets in estimated richness. The four-donor shared clonotypes exceeded non-shared clonotypes in generation probability, with non-shared ones scoring lower.

The sequencing sample was made of naive CD8+ T cells sorted from blood. The clonotype was recovered from a man aged 25-45 years in good health.

As DNA, the CDR3 is TGTGCCAGCAGCCACAGGGGGCTAGCGGGAGGACAAGAGACCCAGTACTTC. It specifies CASSHRGLAGGQETQYF. The chain uses TRBV27 and TRBJ2-5; TRBD2 aligns across 11 bases. The junction had 11 bases not matched to a gene; V was cut back by 6 bases and J by 2 bases. The germline CDR1 and CDR2 sequences are MNHEY and SMNVEV (reference sequence). The CDR3 covers 17 residues.